These 9 T cell receptor beta chains were all obtained from the same sample, sequenced in a study of Graves' ophthalmopathy and Graves' hyperthyroidism listed by TCRdb under 2018. Sequencing was performed on an Illumina HiSeq 2000. TCR beta CDR3 regions were amplified from RNA transcripts for repertoire sequencing. The first round of RT-PCR was done with HTBI primers and the Qiagen OneStep RT-PCR kit, and was followed by a second round of multiplex PCR, then size selection and purification. TCRdb reprocessing: public reads trimmed at Q25 with fastp, clones called with MiXCR, in-frame beta chains kept. Rows are unified per CDR3 protein, each entry keeping the most common DNA and genes. The sample data list 740,000 or so distinct CDR3 sequences, and approximately 40% of these were observed just once. 44% of the sample lies in the top ten. Sequencing was carried out using peripheral blood. The origin of the receptors is an adult man with Graves' ophthalmopathy.

This clonotype has ten or more counts. Written as DNA, the CDR3 is TGCAGCGTTGATGGCCAGAACACCGGGGAGCTGTTTTTT. It is translated as CSVDGQNTGELFF. The rearrangement joins TRBV29-1 to TRBJ2-2; no clear D gene. Trimming left V 3 bases short and J 1 base short, with 6 bases between. The CDR3 is 13 residues long. Germline CDR1 is SQVTM and CDR2 is ANQGSEA.

The V call is TRBV24-1, the J call TRBJ1-5; possibly TRBD1 for D (6 bases). Germline V CDR1 and CDR2: KGHDR, SFDVKD. Trimming pared 7 bases from V and 5 bases from J, leaving 11 bases between. The CDR3 has 13 amino acids. In DNA, the CDR3 is TGTGCCACCAGCGAATACAGGGATCAGCCCCAGCATTTT. This codes for CATSEYRDQPQHF.

There are many counts of this clonotype. This sequence joins TRBV9 and TRBJ2-7; D may correspond to TRBD1 or TRBD2 (5 bases each). Trimming cost V 0 bases and J 5 bases, with 12 bases left between them. The CDR3 has 14 residues. In germline, CDR1 is SGDLS, CDR2 YYNGEE. This CDR3 is CASSVEGEYDEQYF. CDR3 bases: TGTGCCAGCAGCGTAGAAGGGGAGTACGACGAGCAGTACTTC.

This clonotype was observed many times. This sequence joins TRBV15 and TRBJ1-2; TRBD1 agrees at 9 bases. Germline V gene lookup returns CDR1 LNHNV and CDR2 YYDKDF (reference sequence). This CDR3 spans 15 amino acids. Losses at the gene ends were 4 bases for V and 7 bases for J; bases not matched to a gene: 10. CDR3 sequence (DNA): TGTGCCACCAGCAAGGGACAGGGTGGAGCCCTTGGCTACACCTTC. This gives the protein CATSKGQGGALGYTF.

This clonotype was seen at least ten times. The gene calls are TRBV7-9 and TRBJ1-3; tentatively, D is TRBD1 (5 bases). The germline gives CDR1 SEHNR, CDR2 FQNEAQ (reference sequence). The CDR3 contains 17 residues. The ends were cut back, 4 bases at V and 0 bases at J, with 16 bases in the middle. The CDR3 nucleotides are TGTGCCAGCAGCTCTATCGGGACGGTGGTCTCTGGAAACACCATATATTTT. Its protein is CASSSIGTVVSGNTIYF.

The chain links TRBV24-1 to TRBJ2-5, with TRBD1 identical over 9 bases. CDR3 length: 18 residues. V lost 3 bases to trimming and J lost 4 bases; unmatched junction nucleotides: 14. Per germline, CDR1 KGHDR and CDR2 SFDVKD. CDR3 in DNA: TGTGCCACCAGTGATGGAGCGAGGCCGGAGGGACAGGGAGAGACCCAGTACTTC. This gives the protein CATSDGARPEGQGETQYF.

V usage is TRBV7-2 and J usage is TRBJ2-7, with 11 nucleotides matching TRBD2. Germline trimming cut 0 bases from V and 5 bases from J; bases unmatched to any gene: 3. The CDR3 extends over 15 amino acids. Germline V gives CDR1 SGHTA, CDR2 FQGNSA. CDR3 bases: TGTGCCAGCAGCTTAGCTAGCGGGGGGGCCCACGAGCAGTACTTC. Protein sequence: CASSLASGGAHEQYF.

This clonotype was detected only a few times. The J gene is TRBJ2-5, the V gene TRBV27; D remains ambiguous. Germline assignment: CDR1 MNHEY and CDR2 SMNVEV (reference sequence). The CDR3 runs to 11 residues. V was cut by 6 bases and J by 6 bases, with 8 bases left in between. CDR3 nucleotides: TGTGCCAGCAGGGGTCATCAGACCCAGTACTTC. Its translation is CASRGHQTQYF.

The chain recombines TRBV12-3 or TRBV12-4 with TRBJ2-2; 12 nucleotides line up with TRBD2. The CDR3 length is 15 residues. V shed 7 bases, J shed 6 bases, and the junction held 6 bases outside the gene matches. This CDR3 is CASTLTSGRSGELFF. In DNA, the CDR3 is TGTGCCAGCACTCTAACTAGCGGGAGGTCCGGGGAGCTGTTTTTT.